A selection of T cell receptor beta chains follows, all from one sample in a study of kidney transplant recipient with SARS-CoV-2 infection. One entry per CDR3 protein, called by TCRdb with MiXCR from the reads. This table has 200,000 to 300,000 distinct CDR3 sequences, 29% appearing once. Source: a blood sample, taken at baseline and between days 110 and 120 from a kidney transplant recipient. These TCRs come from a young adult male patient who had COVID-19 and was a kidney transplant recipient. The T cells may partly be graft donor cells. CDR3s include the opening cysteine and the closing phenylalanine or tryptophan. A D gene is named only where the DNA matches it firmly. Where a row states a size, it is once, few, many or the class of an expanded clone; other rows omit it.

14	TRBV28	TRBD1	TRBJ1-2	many	CASSPLQGASGYTF
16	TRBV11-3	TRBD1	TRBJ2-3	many	CASSLRGQLFTDTQYF
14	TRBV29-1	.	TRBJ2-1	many	CSVVATGLGNEQFF
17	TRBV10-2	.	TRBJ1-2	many	CASILKGTSRKTYGYTF
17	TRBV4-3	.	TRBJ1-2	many	CASSYLGGRRKTYGYTF
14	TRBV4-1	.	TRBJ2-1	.	CASSHPDRINEQFF
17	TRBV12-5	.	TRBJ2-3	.	CASGSSRGGVSTDTQYF
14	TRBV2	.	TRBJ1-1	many	CASSALQMNTEAFF
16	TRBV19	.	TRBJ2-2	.	CANSIFGQVNTGELFF
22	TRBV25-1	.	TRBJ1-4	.	CASSTLRDLRGGFEATNEKLFF
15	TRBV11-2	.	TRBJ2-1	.	CASSSLRPRGNEQFF
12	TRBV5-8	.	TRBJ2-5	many	CASDRARLTQYF
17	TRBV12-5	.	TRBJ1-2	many	CASGWTLLQGKTYGYTF
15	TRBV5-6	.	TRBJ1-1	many	CASSLTGTKVTEAFF
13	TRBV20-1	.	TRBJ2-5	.	CSARPGNQETQYF
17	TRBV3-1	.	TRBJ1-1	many	CASSGKRPISIRTEAFF
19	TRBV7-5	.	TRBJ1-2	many	CISVPETAVEVGKTYGYTF
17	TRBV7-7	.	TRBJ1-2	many	CASSISTKCRKTYGYTF
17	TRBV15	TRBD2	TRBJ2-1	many	CATSRGNLAGGHNEQFF
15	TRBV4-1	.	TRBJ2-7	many	CASIGHILESYEQYF
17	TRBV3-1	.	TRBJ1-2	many	CASSLLSTLRKTYGYTF
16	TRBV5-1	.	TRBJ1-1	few	CASSLNLRMMNIEAFF
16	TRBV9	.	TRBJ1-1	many	CASSEQSGPTITEAFF